The present TCR beta chain was sequenced within a study of human T cells and chemical hapten exposure (dated by TCRdb to 2020 to 2023). Background for the entire study: For sensitization, 2% DPC in acetone was applied to a 2 cm by 2 cm area of upper inner arm skin. Throughout the study period of about 22 weeks, patients also received therapeutic DPC doses to the scalp every week. Alopecia areata with under or over 50% scalp involvement, alopecia totalis and alopecia universalis were represented in the patient cohort, which was mostly female. Libraries were pooled for sequencing, and variation in per-sample TCR yields was attributed mainly to small differences in library volumes within the pool. Patch testing was done on the upper back using Finn chambers containing 0.01% DPC, and results were scored after 6 days according to International Contact Dermatitis Research Group standards. Under 30 alopecia patients gave blood for TCR sequencing at one to four time points (pre-sensitization, 2, 6 and 24 weeks). Peripheral blood TCR repertoire changes were tracked in vivo in alopecia patients during primary and secondary sensitization to the hapten diphenylcyclopropenone (DPC). Blood samples were taken from patients before sensitization (week 0) and then at 2, 6 and about 24 weeks after DPC sensitization. Study-level results and caveats: No change with DPC sensitization was found in the number of TCRs above 1 in 1000 frequency, and no evidence of global repertoire structure alterations was found. All patients had alopecia, a presumed autoimmune disease, so their immune response might differ from that of healthy individuals. After repeated subsampling, changes were observed in the strength of the expansion versus patch-test correlation and in the threshold at which the correlation became significant. Expanded TCRs formed significantly more large CDR3 similarity clusters than pre-sensitization or healthy control sets, consistent with antigen-driven responses. Patch test score correlated positively with the number of PT1 expanded TCRs, reaching significance at thresholds 8, 16 and 32 but not at 4.

This clonotype occurred a few times. It lacks a known antigen. The sample holds no much larger clone one base away, and base qualities are not on file. Sample time point, as interpreted from the label and publication: patch test 3, about 24 weeks after DPC sensitization. The treatment or condition label corresponds to: therapeutic diphenylcyclopropenone sensitization with weekly scalp DPC. At every patch-test visit, the blood draw took place before the patch test was put on. Eligible patients were aged 18 to 70, diagnosed with alopecia, deemed suitable for DPC therapy, and excluded if pregnant. Unfractionated whole blood was collected in Tempus Blood RNA tubes, and total RNA was extracted from that blood. Library preparation employed RACE. Reads for this sample came from a NextSeq 500. Library preparation attached unique molecular identifiers to individual cDNA molecules for quantitative, reproducible TCR counting. From each blood RNA sample, both TCR alpha and TCR beta chains were sequenced. For the original study's pipeline: A median of around 100,000 TCRs per sample was observed, with a range of about 23,224 to 750,000. V, J and CDR3 annotation of the TCR reads was performed with the Decombinator software suite. For the PS versus PT1 abundance plots, all samples were subsampled to the same number of TCRs (28,000). Expanded TCRs were defined as absent before sensitization and observed at least eight times at the 2-week time point. Through fastp at Q25 and MiXCR, TCRdb rebuilt clones from the public reads, retaining in-frame beta chains. Every CDR3 protein is listed once, alongside the most common genes and DNA of its rows. The V and J calls come from TCRdb's annotation, not from the publication. This sample comprises about 120,000 distinct CDR3 sequences, 11% of them detected only once. The ten most abundant clones make up 2.4% of the sample.

Spanning cysteine to phenylalanine, the CDR3 consists of 16 amino acids. Only CDR3 DNA remains: 48 bases, in frame from the first base. Trimming costs V 8 bases and J 4 bases, and their ends lie 20 bases apart. CDR1 is given as SEHNR and CDR2 as FQNEAQ, both from the germline V gene (reference sequence). Here the sequenced sample was whole blood, taken in connection with sensitization to the hapten diphenylcyclopropenone (DPC). The TCR sequence derives from a woman aged 50 to 60 with alopecia areata. Some clones in this sample may be carry-over from other donors' samples. The receptor chain draws on TRBV7-9 and TRBJ2-2; TRBD2 might be the D gene, on 6 matching bases. The nucleotide sequence is given as TGTGCCAGCGTCCAACGGGAGAAGGTGCGCACCGGGGAGCTGTTTTTT. This encodes CASVQREKVRTGELFF.